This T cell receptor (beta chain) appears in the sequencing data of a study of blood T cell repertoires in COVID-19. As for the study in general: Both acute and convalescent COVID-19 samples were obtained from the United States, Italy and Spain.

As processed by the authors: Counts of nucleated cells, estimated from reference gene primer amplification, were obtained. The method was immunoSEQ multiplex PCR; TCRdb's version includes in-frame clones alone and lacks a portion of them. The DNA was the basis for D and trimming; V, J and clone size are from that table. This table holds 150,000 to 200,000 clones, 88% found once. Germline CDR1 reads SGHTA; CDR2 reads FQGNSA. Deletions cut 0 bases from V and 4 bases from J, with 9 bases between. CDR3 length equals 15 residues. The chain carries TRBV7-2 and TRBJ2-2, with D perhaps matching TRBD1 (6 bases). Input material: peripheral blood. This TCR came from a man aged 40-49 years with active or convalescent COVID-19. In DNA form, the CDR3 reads TGTGCCAGCAGCTTAGCCCAGGGGCGCACCGGGGAGCTGTTTTTT. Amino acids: CASSLAQGRTGELFF.